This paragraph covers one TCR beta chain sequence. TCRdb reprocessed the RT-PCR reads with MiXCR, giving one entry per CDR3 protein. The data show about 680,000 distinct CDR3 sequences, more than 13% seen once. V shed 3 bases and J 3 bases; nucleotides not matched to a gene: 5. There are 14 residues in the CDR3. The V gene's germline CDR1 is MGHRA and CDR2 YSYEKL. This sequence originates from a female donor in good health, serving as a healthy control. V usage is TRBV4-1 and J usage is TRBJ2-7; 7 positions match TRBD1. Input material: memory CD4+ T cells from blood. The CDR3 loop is CASSQAPGGYEQYF. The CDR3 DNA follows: TGCGCCAGCAGCCAGGCTCCAGGGGGCTACGAGCAGTACTTC.